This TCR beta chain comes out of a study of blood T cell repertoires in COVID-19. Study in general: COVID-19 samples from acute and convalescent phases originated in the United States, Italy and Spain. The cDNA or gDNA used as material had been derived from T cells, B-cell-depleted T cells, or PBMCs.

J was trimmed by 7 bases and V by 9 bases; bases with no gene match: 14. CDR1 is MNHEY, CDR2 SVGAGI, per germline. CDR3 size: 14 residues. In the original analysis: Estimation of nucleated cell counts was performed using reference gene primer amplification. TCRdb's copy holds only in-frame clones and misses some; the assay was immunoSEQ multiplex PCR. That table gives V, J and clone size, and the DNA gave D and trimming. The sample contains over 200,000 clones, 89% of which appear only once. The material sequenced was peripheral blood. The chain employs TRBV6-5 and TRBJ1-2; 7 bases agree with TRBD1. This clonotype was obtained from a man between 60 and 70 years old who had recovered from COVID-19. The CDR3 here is CASKQTTGKSGYTF. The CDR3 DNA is TGTGCCAGTAAACAAACGACAGGGAAAAGTGGCTACACCTTC.